Listed below are T cell receptor beta chains from one sample, sequenced in a study of Ad26.COV2.S vaccination and SARS-CoV-2 variants. Assay used: immunoSEQ multiplex PCR; TCRdb lists only in-frame clones, some missing. The repertoire holds approximately 150,000 clones, with about nine tenths as singletons. The sequencing here drew on peripheral blood, taken after recovery from COVID-19. Every receptor here comes from a human donor who had recovered from COVID-19. CDR3s include the opening cysteine and the closing phenylalanine or tryptophan. The order of the fields is CDR3 protein, clone size, V gene, J gene. Size is omitted from some rows. Given values are once, few, many or a class for expanded clones.

CDR3: CASSHLAGATGELFF
size: -
V: TRBV6-5
J: TRBJ2-2

CDR3: CASSLSGGEETQYF
size: -
V: TRBV7-2
J: TRBJ2-5

CDR3: CASSENRGLNTEAFF
size: -
V: TRBV28
J: TRBJ1-1

CDR3: CASSLTSGPYNEQFF
size: -
V: TRBV7-2
J: TRBJ2-1

CDR3: CASSEGQGLSQPQHF
size: -
V: TRBV2
J: TRBJ1-5

CDR3: CASSEAVGEKLFF
size: -
V: TRBV2
J: TRBJ1-4

CDR3: CAWSGAWSSNEKLFF
size: -
V: TRBV30
J: TRBJ1-4

CDR3: CASSLRADSYEQYF
size: -
V: TRBV5-5
J: TRBJ2-7

CDR3: CASSSTPNSDSGRTQYF
size: -
V: TRBV27
J: TRBJ2-5

CDR3: CASSLGALSYNEQFF
size: -
V: TRBV11-3
J: TRBJ2-1

CDR3: CASSPGTGNGQPQHF
size: -
V: TRBV5-1
J: TRBJ1-5

CDR3: CASSWGHANEQFF
size: -
V: TRBV6-5
J: TRBJ2-1

CDR3: CASSFRQGSNSPLHF
size: -
V: TRBV6-6
J: TRBJ1-6

CDR3: CASSQGGRSGQPQHF
size: -
V: TRBV3-1/TRBV3-2
J: TRBJ1-5

CDR3: CASSRAPNSPLHF
size: few
V: TRBV2
J: TRBJ1-6

CDR3: CASSFGQTTSYNEQFF
size: -
V: TRBV27
J: TRBJ2-1